This T cell receptor beta chain was recovered during a study of blood T cell repertoires in COVID-19. Generated by immunoSEQ multiplex PCR, the TCRdb table keeps only in-frame clones and is missing some. This repertoire shows some 170,000 clones, 75% to 90% found once; its top ten account for approximately 10%. Looked up from germline, CDR1 is SGHNT and CDR2 is YYREEE (reference sequence). The CDR3 length is 18 residues. V was pared by 2 bases and J by 0 bases, with 7 bases of the junction left unmatched. The TCR originated in a human donor in a cohort sampled during active COVID-19. Specimen: peripheral blood. V is TRBV5-4 and J is TRBJ1-6, with 8 bases aligning to TRBD1. CDR3 residues: CASSFGLQGASYNSPLHF. The CDR3 nucleotides are TGTGCCAGCAGCTTTGGTCTCCAGGGGGCCTCCTATAATTCACCCCTCCACTTT.